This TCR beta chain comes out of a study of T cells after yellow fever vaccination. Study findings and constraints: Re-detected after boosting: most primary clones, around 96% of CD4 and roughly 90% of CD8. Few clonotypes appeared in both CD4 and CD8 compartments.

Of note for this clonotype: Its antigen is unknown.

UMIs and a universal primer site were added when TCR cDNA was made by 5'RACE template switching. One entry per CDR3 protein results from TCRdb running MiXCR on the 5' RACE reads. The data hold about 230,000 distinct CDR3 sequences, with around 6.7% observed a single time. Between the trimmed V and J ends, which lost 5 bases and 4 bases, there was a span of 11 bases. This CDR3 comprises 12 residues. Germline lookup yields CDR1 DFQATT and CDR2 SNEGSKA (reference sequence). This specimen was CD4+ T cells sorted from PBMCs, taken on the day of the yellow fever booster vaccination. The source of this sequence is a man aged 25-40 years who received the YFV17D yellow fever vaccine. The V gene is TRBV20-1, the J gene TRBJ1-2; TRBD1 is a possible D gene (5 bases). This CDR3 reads CSAVTAAYGYTF. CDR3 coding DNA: TGCAGTGCTGTGACAGCAGCCTATGGCTACACCTTC.